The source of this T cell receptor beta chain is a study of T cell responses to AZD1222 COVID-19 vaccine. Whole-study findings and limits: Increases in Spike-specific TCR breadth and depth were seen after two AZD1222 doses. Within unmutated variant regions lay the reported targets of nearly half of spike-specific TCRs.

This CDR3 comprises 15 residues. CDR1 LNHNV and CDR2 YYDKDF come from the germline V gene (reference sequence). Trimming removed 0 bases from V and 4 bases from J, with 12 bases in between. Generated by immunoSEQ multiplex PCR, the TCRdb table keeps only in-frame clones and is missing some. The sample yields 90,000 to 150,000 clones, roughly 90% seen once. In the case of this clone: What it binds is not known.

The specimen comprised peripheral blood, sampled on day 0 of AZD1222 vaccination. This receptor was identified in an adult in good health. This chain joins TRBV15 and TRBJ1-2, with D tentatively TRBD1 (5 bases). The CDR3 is CATSRDREGPYGYTF. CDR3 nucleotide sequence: TGTGCCACCAGCAGAGATAGGGAGGGGCCCTATGGCTACACCTTC. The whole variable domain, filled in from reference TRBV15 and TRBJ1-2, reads DAMVIQNPRYQVTQFGKPVTLSCSQTLNHNVMYWYQQKSSQAPKLLFHYYDKDFNNEADTPDNFQSRRPNTSFCFLDIRSPGLGDTAMYLCATSRDREGPYGYTFGSGTRLTVV.